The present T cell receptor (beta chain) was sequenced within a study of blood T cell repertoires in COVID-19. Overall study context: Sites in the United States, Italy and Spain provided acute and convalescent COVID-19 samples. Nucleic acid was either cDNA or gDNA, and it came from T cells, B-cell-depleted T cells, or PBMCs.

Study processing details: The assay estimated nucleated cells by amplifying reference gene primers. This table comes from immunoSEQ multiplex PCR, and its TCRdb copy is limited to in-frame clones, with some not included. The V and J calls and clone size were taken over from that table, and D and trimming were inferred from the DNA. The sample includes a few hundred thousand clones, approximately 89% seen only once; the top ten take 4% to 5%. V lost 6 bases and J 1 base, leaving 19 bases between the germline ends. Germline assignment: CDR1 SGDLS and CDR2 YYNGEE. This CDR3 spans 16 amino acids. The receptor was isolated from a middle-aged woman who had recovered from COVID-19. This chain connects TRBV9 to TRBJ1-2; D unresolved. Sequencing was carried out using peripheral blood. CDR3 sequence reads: CASNPHGMGNNYGYTF. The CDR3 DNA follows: TGTGCCAGCAACCCCCACGGGATGGGAAATAACTATGGCTACACCTTC.